The TCR beta chain under discussion was sequenced for a study of blood T cells in healthy people across ages. It was with a sample-barcoded 5' primer and a J-beta primer mix that a second PCR of about 6 to 12 cycles was run. A template-switch adaptor containing 12 random nucleotides labeled each cDNA molecule. One entry per CDR3 protein results from TCRdb running MiXCR on the 5' RACE reads. The sample contains about 800,000 distinct CDR3 sequences, around half of which appear only once. General study results and limits: Bulk PBMC profiling left naive and antigen-experienced comparisons inconclusive. Among T cells, TCR beta diversity per million cells dropped roughly linearly as age rose.

This CDR3 is 13 amino acids long. V was cut by 6 bases and J by 0 bases, with 9 bases left in between. In germline, CDR1 is SQVTM, CDR2 ANQGSEA. This clonotype has ten or more counts. What it recognizes is unknown. PBMCs numbering at least 6 million were isolated per sample. The receptor was derived from an elderly man in good health. The sequenced sample was blood. V is TRBV29-1 and J is TRBJ1-5, with D unresolved. The CDR3 DNA follows: TGCAGCGTCCAACAAGATAGCAATCAGCCCCAGCATTTT. Translation gives CSVQQDSNQPQHF.